The 5 T cell receptor beta chains in this list originate from one sample, sequenced in a study of regulatory dendritic cells for organ transplantation. The assay was immunoSEQ multiplex PCR, and TCRdb's table has in-frame clones only and misses some. The sample yields about 28,000 clones, approximately 82% seen once. Sequenced material: naive CD4+ T cells from blood. Noted subset: CD45RA+ naive T cells. Every receptor here comes from a human donor in good health.

This chain uses TRBV6-6 with TRBJ2-7; TRBD2 aligns across 9 bases. In germline, CDR1 is MNHNY, CDR2 SVGAGI (reference sequence). The CDR3 has 14 residues. V was clipped by 4 bases and J by 3 bases; unmatched bases: 4. The CDR3 coding sequence is TGTGCCAGCAGTTCCGCGGGGGGGAACTACGAGCAGTACTTC. Translation: CASSSAGGNYEQYF.

The V and J genes are TRBV19 and TRBJ2-5; 9 bases line up with TRBD1. J gave up 4 bases and V 4 bases, and 13 bases lay outside the gene matches. The CDR3 contains 17 residues. Germline V gene lookup returns CDR1 LNHDA and CDR2 SQIVND (reference sequence). The chain's CDR3 is CASSTLLQGAVGETQYF. CDR3 coding DNA: TGTGCCAGTAGTACTCTTCTACAGGGGGCGGTCGGAGAGACCCAGTACTTC.

The chain has TRBV4-1 and TRBJ2-4, with TRBD1 as a possible D gene (5 bases). The length of the CDR3 is 14 residues. The V end lost 4 bases, the J end lost 3 bases, and 10 bases lay between the germline ends. CDR1 and CDR2 from the germline V gene are MGHRA and YSYEKL. CDR3 sequence: CASSPDSNKNIQYF. The CDR3 region has the DNA TGCGCCAGCAGCCCCGACAGTAACAAAAACATTCAGTACTTC.

V gene TRBV6-5 combines with J gene TRBJ1-2; a possible D gene is TRBD1 (6 bases). The CDR3 length is 14 residues. Germline CDR1 and CDR2: MNHEY and SVGAGI. V was clipped by 5 bases and J by 3 bases, with 13 bases between them. CDR3 region: CASSVGTIDYGYTF. Here the CDR3 DNA reads TGTGCCAGCAGTGTCGGGACAATTGACTATGGCTACACCTTC.

V and J are TRBV9 and TRBJ2-5; 8 bases align to TRBD2. V trimming: 0 bases; J trimming: 5 bases; junction bases outside the gene matches: 6. CDR1 and CDR2 (germline): SGDLS, YYNGEE. CDR3 size: 15 residues. CDR3 in DNA: TGTGCCAGCAGCGTAGACCCCCAGCGGGGGGAGACCCAGTACTTC. Encoded protein: CASSVDPQRGETQYF.